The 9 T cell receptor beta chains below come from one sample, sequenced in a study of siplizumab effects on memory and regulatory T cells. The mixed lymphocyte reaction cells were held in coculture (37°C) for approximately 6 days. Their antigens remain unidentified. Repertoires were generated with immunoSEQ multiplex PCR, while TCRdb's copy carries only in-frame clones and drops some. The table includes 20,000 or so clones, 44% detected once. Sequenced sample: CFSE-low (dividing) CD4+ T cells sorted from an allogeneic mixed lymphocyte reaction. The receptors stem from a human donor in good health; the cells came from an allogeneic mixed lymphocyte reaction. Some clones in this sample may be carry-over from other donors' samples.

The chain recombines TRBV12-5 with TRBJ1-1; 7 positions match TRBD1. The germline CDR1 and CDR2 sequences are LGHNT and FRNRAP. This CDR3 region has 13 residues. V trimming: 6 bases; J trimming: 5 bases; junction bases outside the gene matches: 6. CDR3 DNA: TGTGCTAGTGGGACAGGGACGAGGACTGAAGCTTTCTTT. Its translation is CASGTGTRTEAFF.

Here the CDR3 DNA reads TGTGCCAGTAGCCGACCCCCAGGATCACAGTTCTTC. Its protein is CASSRPPGSQFF. The V call is TRBV19, the J call TRBJ2-1; D is undetermined. Trimming shortened V by 6 bases and J by 13 bases, and 16 bases separated the two germline ends. Germline CDR1 reads LNHDA; CDR2 reads SQIVND (reference sequence). The CDR3 has 12 residues.

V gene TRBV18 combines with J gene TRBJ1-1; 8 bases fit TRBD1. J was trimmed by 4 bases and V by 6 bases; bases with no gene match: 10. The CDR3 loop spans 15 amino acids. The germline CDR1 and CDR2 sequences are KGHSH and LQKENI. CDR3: CASSPGGAGATEAFF. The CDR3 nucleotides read TGTGCCAGCTCGCCAGGGGGCGCCGGGGCCACTGAAGCTTTCTTT.

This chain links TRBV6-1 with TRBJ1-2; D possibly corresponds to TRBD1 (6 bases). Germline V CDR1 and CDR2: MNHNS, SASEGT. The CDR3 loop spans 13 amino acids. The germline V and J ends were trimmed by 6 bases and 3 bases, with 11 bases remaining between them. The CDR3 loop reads CASRETGYYGYTF. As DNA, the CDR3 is TGTGCCAGCAGGGAGACAGGTTACTATGGCTACACCTTC.

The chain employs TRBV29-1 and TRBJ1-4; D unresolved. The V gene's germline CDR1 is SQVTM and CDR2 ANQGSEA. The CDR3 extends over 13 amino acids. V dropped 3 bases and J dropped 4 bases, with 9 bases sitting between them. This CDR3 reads CSVDRPLNEKLFF. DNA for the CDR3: TGCAGCGTTGATCGGCCCCTTAATGAAAAACTGTTTTTT.

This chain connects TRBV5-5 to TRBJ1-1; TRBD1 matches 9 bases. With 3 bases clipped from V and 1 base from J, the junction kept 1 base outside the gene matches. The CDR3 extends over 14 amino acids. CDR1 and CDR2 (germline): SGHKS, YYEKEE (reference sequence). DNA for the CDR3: TGTGCCAGCAGCTCACAGGGGGCGAACACTGAAGCTTTCTTT. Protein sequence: CASSSQGANTEAFF.

CDR3 coding DNA: TGCGCCAGCAGCCTGCCAGGTACGCAGTATTTT. Protein product: CASSLPGTQYF. The chain is built from TRBV5-1 and TRBJ2-3; the D is unclear. V dropped 4 bases and J dropped 8 bases, with 8 bases sitting between them. Germline loops: CDR1 SGHRS, CDR2 YFSETQ. This CDR3 comprises 11 residues.

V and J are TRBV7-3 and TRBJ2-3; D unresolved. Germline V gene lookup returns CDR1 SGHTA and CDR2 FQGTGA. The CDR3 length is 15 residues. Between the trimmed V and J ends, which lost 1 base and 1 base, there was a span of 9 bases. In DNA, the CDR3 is TGTGCCAGCAGCTTAATTCGCTTAGGCACAGATACGCAGTATTTT. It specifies CASSLIRLGTDTQYF.

The CDR3 loop is CASSSRDRGNTEAFF. The CDR3, as DNA: TGTGCCAGCAGCTCCCGGGACAGGGGTAACACTGAAGCTTTCTTT. The rearrangement links TRBV7-2 to TRBJ1-1; 10 nucleotides agree with TRBD1. After removal of 4 bases from V and 2 bases from J, the junction contained 4 bases not matched to a gene. Germline loops: CDR1 SGHTA, CDR2 FQGNSA. The CDR3 sequence is 15 residues long.